This T cell receptor (beta chain) was documented in a study of blood T cell repertoires in COVID-19. Study-wide context: The origin of the acute and convalescent COVID-19 samples was the United States, Italy and Spain. In each case, the material was cDNA or gDNA derived from T cells, B-cell-depleted T cells, or PBMCs.

It was during active infection that Seattle patients were enrolled and then longitudinally followed. As processed by the authors: By means of reference gene primer amplification, nucleated cell counts were estimated. Libraries were prepared by immunoSEQ multiplex PCR; TCRdb keeps only in-frame clonotypes and omits some of them. The V and J calls and clone size are taken from that table; D and trimming were inferred from the DNA. This table has roughly 500,000 clones, about 88% appearing once. The CDR3 covers 13 residues. In germline, CDR1 is LGHDT, CDR2 YNNKEL (reference sequence). Trimming pared 5 bases from V and 6 bases from J, leaving 11 bases between.

The sequencing input was peripheral blood. The source is a man aged 18 to 29 with COVID-19, enrolled during active disease. This chain connects TRBV3-1 (or the pseudogene TRBV3-2) to TRBJ2-1; no definite D call. CDR3 region: CASSSRRRNEQFF. Here the CDR3 DNA reads TGTGCCAGCAGCTCTAGACGACGCAATGAGCAGTTCTTC.